The 14 T cell receptor beta chains reported below all come from one sample, sequenced in a study of CD8+CD57+ T cells in acquired aplastic anemia. CDR3 and TCR beta VDJ profiling relied on genomic DNA as the template. MiXCR was run by TCRdb on the reads, yielding one entry per CDR3 protein. The sample holds 400,000 to 600,000 distinct CDR3 sequences, around a third seen once. Before being chosen for sequencing, patients had shown CD8+CD57+ cell expansion by flow cytometry. Sample: sorted CD4+, CD8+, or CD8+CD57+ T cells (not recorded which) from PBMCs. These receptors came from a human donor with aplastic anemia.

With regard to this clonotype: Because the CDR3 is missing its conserved closing phenylalanine or tryptophan, this is likely a read error. J is TRBJ1-2 and V is TRBV5-1; D possibly corresponds to TRBD1 (5 bases). Germline V lookup: CDR1 SGHRS, CDR2 YFSETQ. V lost 1 base to trimming and J lost 5 bases, with 15 bases between them. CDR3 length: 15 residues. DNA of the CDR3: TGCGCCAGCAGCTTGCAGACAGACGCTCGGTATGGCTACACCTCC. It yields the protein CASSLQTDARYGYTS.

The V gene is TRBV25-1, the J gene TRBJ2-3; TRBD1 is a possible D gene (7 bases). Trimming took off 6 bases at V and 3 bases at J, with 16 bases between the two ends. Germline V gene sequence: CDR1 MGHDK, CDR2 SYGVNS. The CDR3 spans 15 residues. The CDR3 DNA reads TGTGCCAGCAGCGTAGTACAGGGGAGGACAGATACGCAGTATTTT. It specifies CASSVVQGRTDTQYF.

Ten or more counts support this clonotype. This sequence joins TRBV7-2 and TRBJ1-2; D remains unclear. Trimming took off 1 base at V and 8 bases at J, with 17 bases between the two ends. The CDR3 loop spans 15 amino acids. Germline-derived CDR1 and CDR2 are SGHTA and FQGNSA. The CDR3 DNA reads as TGTGCCAGCAGCTTAGTAGTCCCCCAAAGCTGGGGCTACACCTTC. Translation gives CASSLVVPQSWGYTF. Variable domain in full (rest from reference TRBV7-2 and TRBJ1-2): GAGVSQSPSNKVTEKGKDVELRCDPISGHTALYWYRQSLGQGLEFLIYFQGNSAPDKSGLPSDRFSAERTGGSVSTLTIQRTQQEDSAVYLCASSLVVPQSWGYTFGSGTRLTVV.

This clonotype was detected many times. The chain links TRBV20-1 to TRBJ1-3; 7 positions agree with TRBD1. The CDR3 extends over 13 amino acids. CDR1 is DFQATT and CDR2 is SNEGSKA in the germline V gene (reference sequence). The V segment lost 6 bases and the J segment 3 bases; nucleotides outside the gene matches: 5. The CDR3 DNA is TGCAGTGCCCACGACAGGGTTGGAAACACCATATATTTT. This encodes CSAHDRVGNTIYF.

This clonotype was observed a few times. A much bigger clone sits one base away, suggesting this may be a read error. CDR3 sequence reads: CASSGLADYNGQFF. CDR3 DNA: TGTGCCAGCAGTGGACTAGCGGACTACAATGGGCAGTTCTTC. J is TRBJ2-1 and V is TRBV2; 9 bases map to TRBD2. The V gene's germline CDR1 is SNHLY and CDR2 FYNNEI. The CDR3 loop spans 14 amino acids.

The chain uses TRBV20-1 and TRBJ1-5, with D uncertain. Germline lookup yields CDR1 DFQATT and CDR2 SNEGSKA (reference sequence). The ends were cut back, 6 bases at V and 0 bases at J, with 21 bases in the middle. The CDR3 totals 17 residues. The CDR3 region has the DNA TGCAGTGCCAGTAGTATAATGTCGGGATATAGCAATCAGCCCCAGCATTTT. This translates into CSASSIMSGYSNQPQHF.

This clonotype has at least ten counts. The chain is built from TRBV29-1 and TRBJ1-4; no clear D gene. Trimming removed 1 base at V and 1 base at J, with 4 bases between. The germline V gene encodes CDR1 SQVTM and CDR2 ANQGSEA. The CDR3 loop spans 13 amino acids. Here the CDR3 reads CSVEGVTNEKLFF. In DNA, the CDR3 is TGCAGCGTTGAAGGGGTAACTAATGAAAAACTGTTTTTT.

This clonotype was counted at least ten times. CDR3 DNA sequence: TGCAGCGTTGAGGGGGCCACCTACGAGCAGTACTTC. It encodes CSVEGATYEQYF. The V gene is TRBV29-1, the J gene TRBJ2-7; TRBD1 might be the D (6 bases). CDR3 length: 12 residues. Between the trimmed V and J ends, which lost 3 bases and 2 bases, there was a span of 8 bases. Germline V gives CDR1 SQVTM, CDR2 ANQGSEA.

This clonotype has more than one count but fewer than ten. V gene TRBV20-1 combines with J gene TRBJ2-7; 12 bases match TRBD2. J gave up 7 bases and V 1 base, and 17 bases lay outside the gene matches. The CDR3 covers 18 residues. Per germline, CDR1 DFQATT and CDR2 SNEGSKA (reference sequence). The CDR3 region has the DNA TGCAGTGCTAGAGCTATAGGTGGGACTAGCGGGCCGAACCTAGAGCAGTACTTC. Translated, it gives CSARAIGGTSGPNLEQYF.

Only a few counts were recorded for this clonotype. The J gene is TRBJ2-7, the V gene TRBV6-1; D may be TRBD2 (6 bases). The V end was cut by 5 bases, the J end by 2 bases, with 10 bases between. Germline CDR1 is MNHNS and CDR2 is SASEGT. The CDR3 has 13 amino acids. DNA for the CDR3: TGTGCCAGCAGTACGGGAGTTACCTACGAGCAGTACTTC. It specifies CASSTGVTYEQYF.

The gene calls are TRBV14 and TRBJ1-1; no firm D call. The CDR3 spans 13 residues. The V and J ends lost 8 bases and 0 bases respectively, with 10 bases between them. The germline V gene encodes CDR1 SGHDN and CDR2 FVKESK. CDR3 DNA: TGTGCCAGCTCTCAGATTATGAACACTGAAGCTTTCTTT. This sequence encodes CASSQIMNTEAFF.

In its sample, this clonotype was seen a few times. The rearrangement links TRBV6-1 to TRBJ1-1; 7 nucleotides agree with TRBD1. V lost 4 bases to trimming and J lost 5 bases; unmatched junction nucleotides: 7. The CDR3 sequence is 14 residues long. Germline values: CDR1 MNHNS, CDR2 SASEGT. CDR3 bases: TGTGCCAGCAGTGGACAGGGTTTTAGAACTGAAGCTTTCTTT. It translates to CASSGQGFRTEAFF.

The chain is built from TRBV2 and TRBJ1-1; D is unresolved. The germline V and J ends were trimmed by 7 bases and 4 bases, with 7 bases remaining between them. CDR3 size: 11 residues. Germline lookup yields CDR1 SNHLY and CDR2 FYNNEI. CDR3 DNA: TGTGCCAGCATCCTGAGCACTGAAGCTTTCTTT. Amino acid sequence: CASILSTEAFF.

The chain carries TRBV30 and TRBJ1-5, with 9 bases aligning to TRBD1. Per germline, CDR1 GTSNPN and CDR2 SVGIG (reference sequence). The length of the CDR3 is 16 residues. V trimming: 3 bases; J trimming: 3 bases; junction bases outside the gene matches: 9. DNA of the CDR3: TGTGCCTGGAGCGCACCCGGGACAGGGACCAATCAGCCCCAGCATTTT. This encodes CAWSAPGTGTNQPQHF.